A selection of T cell receptor beta chains follows, all from one sample in a study of identical twins. MiXCR was run by TCRdb on the 5' RACE reads, yielding one entry per CDR3 protein. The sample records some 690,000 distinct CDR3 sequences, 21% being singletons. This sample also belongs to another study, concerning T cells expressing NK-cell markers.

Sequenced: PBMCs. The receptors come from a woman between 18 and 29 years old in good health. The CDR3 runs from the conserved cysteine through the conserved F or W. A D gene is named only where the DNA matches it firmly. Clone size appears in some rows only: once, few, many, or a class for an expanded clone.

clone_size: .; v_call: TRBV4-2; j_call: TRBJ2-7; d_call: TRBD2; cdr3_nt: TGTGCCAGCAGCCAAGAAGCTAGCGGGGGGACTTACGAGCAGTACTTC; cdr3_aa: CASSQEASGGTYEQYF
clone_size: many; v_call: TRBV20-1; j_call: TRBJ2-3; d_call: .; cdr3_nt: TGCAGTGCTAGAGATCCCAGCGGGTCTGGCACAGATACGCAGTATTTT; cdr3_aa: CSARDPSGSGTDTQYF
clone_size: few; v_call: TRBV6-1; j_call: TRBJ1-5; d_call: TRBD1; cdr3_nt: TGTGCCAGCAGCCGTCGACAGGGGAGACAGCCCCAGCATTTT; cdr3_aa: CASSRRQGRQPQHF
clone_size: many; v_call: TRBV3-1; j_call: TRBJ2-7; d_call: .; cdr3_nt: TGTGCCAGCAGCCAACGACCCTCGAGACTCGGCTACTACGAGCAGTACTTC; cdr3_aa: CASSQRPSRLGYYEQYF
clone_size: .; v_call: TRBV20-1; j_call: TRBJ2-7; d_call: TRBD1; cdr3_nt: TGCAGTGCTGGTGGGGACAGGGGGGGGTACGAGCAGTACTTC; cdr3_aa: CSAGGDRGGYEQYF
clone_size: few; v_call: TRBV20-1; j_call: TRBJ2-1; d_call: .; cdr3_nt: TGCAGTGCTAGGCGGCAGGCCAATGAGCAGTTCTTC; cdr3_aa: CSARRQANEQFF
clone_size: many; v_call: TRBV12-3/TRBV12-4; j_call: TRBJ1-5; d_call: .; cdr3_nt: TGTGCCAGCAGTGCGGACTATCAGCCCCAGCATTTT; cdr3_aa: CASSADYQPQHF
clone_size: .; v_call: TRBV12-5; j_call: TRBJ2-1; d_call: .; cdr3_nt: TGTTCTAGTGGTTTGGTAAGGCAGGGAGGCTACAATGAGCAGTTCTTC; cdr3_aa: CSSGLVRQGGYNEQFF
clone_size: few; v_call: TRBV12-3/TRBV12-4; j_call: TRBJ2-7; d_call: TRBD2; cdr3_nt: TGTGCCAGCAGTGGCCTGGGACTAGCGGGGTTCTACGAGCAGTACTTC; cdr3_aa: CASSGLGLAGFYEQYF
clone_size: .; v_call: TRBV5-1; j_call: TRBJ1-1; d_call: TRBD1; cdr3_nt: TGCGCCAGCAGCTTGGTGTCAGGGGGGACTGAAGCTTTCTTT; cdr3_aa: CASSLVSGGTEAFF
clone_size: .; v_call: TRBV27; j_call: TRBJ2-3; d_call: .; cdr3_nt: TGTGCCAGCAGAAGAATGGGAGCCAGTTCAGGGGATACGCAGTATTTT; cdr3_aa: CASRRMGASSGDTQYF
clone_size: few; v_call: TRBV29-1; j_call: TRBJ1-6; d_call: TRBD1; cdr3_nt: TGCAGCGTTGAGGGACAGGGGGCGGTTAACCCCTATAATTCACCCCTCCACTTT; cdr3_aa: CSVEGQGAVNPYNSPLHF
clone_size: few; v_call: TRBV29-1; j_call: TRBJ2-3; d_call: .; cdr3_nt: TGCAGCGTACAGGGTTGGGATACGCAGTATTTT; cdr3_aa: CSVQGWDTQYF
clone_size: few; v_call: TRBV29-1; j_call: TRBJ2-5; d_call: .; cdr3_nt: TGCAGCGTTTCGCAGTACCAGGAGACCCAGTACTTC; cdr3_aa: CSVSQYQETQYF
clone_size: .; v_call: TRBV20-1; j_call: TRBJ2-3; d_call: TRBD2; cdr3_nt: TGCAGTGCTAGAGATCTCCTAGCGGGGTTGTATACGCAGTATTTT; cdr3_aa: CSARDLLAGLYTQYF
clone_size: .; v_call: TRBV9; j_call: TRBJ2-1; d_call: .; cdr3_nt: TGTGCCAGCAGCGTACCCCGAGCGGGTGAGCAGTTCTTC; cdr3_aa: CASSVPRAGEQFF
clone_size: few; v_call: TRBV11-2; j_call: TRBJ2-5; d_call: TRBD2; cdr3_nt: TGTGCCAGCAGCTTAGAGGCCCCCTTAGCGGGGTTGGGGCAAGAGACCCAGTACTTC; cdr3_aa: CASSLEAPLAGLGQETQYF
clone_size: many; v_call: TRBV5-1; j_call: TRBJ1-1; d_call: TRBD1; cdr3_nt: TGCGCCAGCAGCACCGACAGACAGGGGATGGTGGCTTTCTTT; cdr3_aa: CASSTDRQGMVAFF
clone_size: few; v_call: TRBV5-6; j_call: TRBJ2-7; d_call: .; cdr3_nt: TGTGCCAGCAGCTTACAGGGTCATCTATACGAGCAGTACTTC; cdr3_aa: CASSLQGHLYEQYF
clone_size: few; v_call: TRBV20-1; j_call: TRBJ1-1; d_call: .; cdr3_nt: TGCAGTGCTAGAGATCTCCGGGGAGACACTGAAGCTTTCTTT; cdr3_aa: CSARDLRGDTEAFF